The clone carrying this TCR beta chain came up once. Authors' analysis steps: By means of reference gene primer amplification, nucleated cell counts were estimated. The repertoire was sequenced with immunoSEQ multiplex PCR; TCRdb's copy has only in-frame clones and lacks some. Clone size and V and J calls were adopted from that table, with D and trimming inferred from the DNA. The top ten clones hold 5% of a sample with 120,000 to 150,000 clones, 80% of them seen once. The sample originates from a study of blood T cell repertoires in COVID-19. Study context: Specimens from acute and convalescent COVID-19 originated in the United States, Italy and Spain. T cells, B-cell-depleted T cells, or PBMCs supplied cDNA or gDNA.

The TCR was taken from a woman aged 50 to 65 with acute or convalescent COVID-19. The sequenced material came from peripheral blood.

The CDR3 is CASSFPTSGGAGELFF. The CDR3 DNA reads TGTGCCAGCAGCTTCCCGACTAGCGGGGGGGCCGGGGAGCTGTTTTTT. The chain combines TRBV5-6 with TRBJ2-2, with TRBD2 matching 14 bases. Germline-derived CDR1 and CDR2 are SGHDT and YYEEEE. Germline trimming cut 2 bases from V and 6 bases from J; bases unmatched to any gene: 3. This CDR3 has 16 amino acids. The whole variable domain, remainder taken from reference TRBV5-6 and TRBJ2-2, is DAGVTQSPTHLIKTRGQQVTLRCSPKSGHDTVSWYQQALGQGPQFIFQYYEEEERQRGNFPDRFSGHQFPNYSSELNVNALLLGDSALYLCASSFPTSGGAGELFFGEGSRLTVL.